This T cell receptor (beta chain) was recovered during a study of T cells in localized non-small cell lung cancer. Points from the study as a whole: The study linked higher blood T cell density to longer overall survival.

A note on this clone: Its antigen remains unknown.

CDR3 length equals 14 residues. The V end lost 1 base, the J end lost 5 bases, and 11 bases lay between the germline ends. In germline, CDR1 is SGHNT, CDR2 YYREEE (reference sequence). The table came from immunoSEQ multiplex PCR; TCRdb's copy has only in-frame clones and leaves some out. The table shows 25,000 to 35,000 clones, with about nine tenths occurring only once. The starting material was peripheral blood mononuclear cells, obtained before any cancer treatment. This rearrangement joins TRBV5-4 to TRBJ2-3, with D hard to call. The receptor comes from a woman between 35 and 70 years old with stage III lung adenocarcinoma. The DNA of the CDR3 is TGTGCCAGCAGCTTGAAGGAAGCAGAAGATACGCAGTATTTT. Its translation is CASSLKEAEDTQYF.